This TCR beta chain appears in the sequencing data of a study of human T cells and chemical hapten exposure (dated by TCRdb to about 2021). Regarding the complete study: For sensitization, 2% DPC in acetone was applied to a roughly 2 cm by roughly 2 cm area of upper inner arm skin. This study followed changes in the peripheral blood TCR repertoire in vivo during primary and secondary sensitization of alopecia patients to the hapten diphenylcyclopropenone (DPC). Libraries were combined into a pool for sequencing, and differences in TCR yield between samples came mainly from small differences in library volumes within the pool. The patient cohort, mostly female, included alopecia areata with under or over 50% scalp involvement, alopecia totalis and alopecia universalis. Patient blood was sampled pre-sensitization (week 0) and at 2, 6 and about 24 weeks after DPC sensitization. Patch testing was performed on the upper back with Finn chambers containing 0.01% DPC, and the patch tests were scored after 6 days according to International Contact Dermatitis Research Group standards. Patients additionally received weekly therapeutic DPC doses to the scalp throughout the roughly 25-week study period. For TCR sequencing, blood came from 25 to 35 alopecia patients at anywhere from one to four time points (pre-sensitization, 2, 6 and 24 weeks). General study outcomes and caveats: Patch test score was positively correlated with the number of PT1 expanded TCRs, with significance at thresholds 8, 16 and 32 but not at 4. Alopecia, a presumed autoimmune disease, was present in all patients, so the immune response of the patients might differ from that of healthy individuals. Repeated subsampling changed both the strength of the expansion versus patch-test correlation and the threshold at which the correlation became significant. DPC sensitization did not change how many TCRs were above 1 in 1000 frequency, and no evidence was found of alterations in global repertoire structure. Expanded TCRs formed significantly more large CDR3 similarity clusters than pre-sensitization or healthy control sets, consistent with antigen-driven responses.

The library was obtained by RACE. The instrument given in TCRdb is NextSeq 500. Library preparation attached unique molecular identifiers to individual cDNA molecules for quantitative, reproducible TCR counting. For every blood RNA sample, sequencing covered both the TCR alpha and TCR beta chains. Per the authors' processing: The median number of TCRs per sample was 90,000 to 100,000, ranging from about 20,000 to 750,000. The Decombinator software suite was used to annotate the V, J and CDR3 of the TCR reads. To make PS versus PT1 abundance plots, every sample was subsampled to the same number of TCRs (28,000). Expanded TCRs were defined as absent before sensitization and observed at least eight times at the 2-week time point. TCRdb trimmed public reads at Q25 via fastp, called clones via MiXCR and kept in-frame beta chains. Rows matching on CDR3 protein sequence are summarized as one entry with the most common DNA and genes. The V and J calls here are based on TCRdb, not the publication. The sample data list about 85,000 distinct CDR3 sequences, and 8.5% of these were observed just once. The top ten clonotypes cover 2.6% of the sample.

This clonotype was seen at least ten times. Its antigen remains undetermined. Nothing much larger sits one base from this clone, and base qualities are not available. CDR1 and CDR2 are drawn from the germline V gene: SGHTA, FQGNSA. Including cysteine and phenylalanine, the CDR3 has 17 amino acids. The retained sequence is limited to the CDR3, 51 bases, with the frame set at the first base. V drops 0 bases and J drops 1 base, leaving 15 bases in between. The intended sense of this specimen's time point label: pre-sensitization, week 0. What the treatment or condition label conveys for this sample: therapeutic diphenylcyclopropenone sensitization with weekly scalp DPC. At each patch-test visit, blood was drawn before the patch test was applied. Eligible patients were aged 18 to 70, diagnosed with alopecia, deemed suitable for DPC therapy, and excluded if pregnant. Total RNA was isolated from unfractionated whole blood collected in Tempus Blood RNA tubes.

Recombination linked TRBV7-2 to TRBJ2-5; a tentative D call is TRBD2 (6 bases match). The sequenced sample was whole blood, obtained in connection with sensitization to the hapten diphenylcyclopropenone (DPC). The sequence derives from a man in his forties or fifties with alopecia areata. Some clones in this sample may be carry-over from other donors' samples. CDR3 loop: CASSLASLPSAQETQYF. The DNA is TGTGCCAGCAGCTTAGCGAGCTTGCCTAGCGCCCAAGAGACCCAGTACTTC.